Below are 15 T cell receptor beta chains sequenced from a single sample in a study of blood T cell repertoires in COVID-19. The method was immunoSEQ multiplex PCR; TCRdb's version includes in-frame clones alone and lacks a portion of them. The profile shows over 45,000 clones, 90% of them singletons. What was sequenced was peripheral blood. The origin of the receptors is a man aged 50-60 years with acute or convalescent COVID-19.

This clone was picked up a small number of times. The chain recombines TRBV5-8 with TRBJ2-3; D is undetermined. From germline, CDR1 is SGHTS and CDR2 YDEGEE. The CDR3 is 14 amino acids. Trimming took 2 bases from V and 1 from J, leaving 8 bases between them. CDR3 bases: TGTGCCAGCAGCTTTCTGGCCGGCACAGATACGCAGTATTTT. Its translation is CASSFLAGTDTQYF.

This clone turned up a few times. The rearrangement uses TRBV20-1 and TRBJ1-4; 7 bases are shared with TRBD1. Germline loops: CDR1 DFQATT, CDR2 SNEGSKA (reference sequence). The CDR3 sequence is 11 residues long. Unmatched junction bases numbered 1, after V lost 5 bases and J lost 7 bases. The CDR3 region has the DNA TGCAGTGCTCGACAGGGTGAAAAACTGTTTTTT. The encoded protein is CSARQGEKLFF.

V usage is TRBV24-1 and J usage is TRBJ2-3; possible D gene TRBD2, 6 bases. Germline V lookup: CDR1 KGHDR, CDR2 SFDVKD. This CDR3 comprises 18 residues. V lost 3 bases and J lost 2, with 20 bases in between. As DNA, the CDR3 is TGTGCCACCAGTGATGTCGAAACTCCGGGACTGCTCACAGATACGCAGTATTTT. Its translation is CATSDVETPGLLTDTQYF.

This sequence joins TRBV2 and TRBJ2-5; D is undetermined. CDR1 is SNHLY and CDR2 is FYNNEI in the germline V gene. CDR3 length: 11 residues. V was trimmed by 3 bases and J by 5 bases, leaving 4 bases between them. The CDR3 reads CASSDGETQYF. The CDR3 bases are TGTGCCAGCAGTGATGGCGAGACCCAGTACTTC.

The CDR3 loop is CASSFSGWSSYNEQFF. For the CDR3, the DNA is TGTGCCAGCAGCTTTAGCGGGTGGAGCTCCTACAATGAGCAGTTCTTC. The chain recombines TRBV7-9 with TRBJ2-1; 7 bases agree with TRBD2. Germline V gene lookup returns CDR1 SEHNR and CDR2 FQNEAQ (reference sequence). There are 16 residues in the CDR3. The V segment lost 3 bases and the J segment 0 bases; nucleotides outside the gene matches: 5.

The chain is built from TRBV6-5 and TRBJ1-2; perhaps TRBD1 as D (5 bases). The CDR3 has 13 residues. The V gene's germline CDR1 is MNHEY and CDR2 SVGAGI. With 4 bases removed from V and 4 bases from J, the gap between germline ends came to 10 bases. Here the CDR3 reads CASSWGDSYGYTF. CDR3 DNA: TGTGCCAGCAGTTGGGGTGACAGCTATGGCTACACCTTC.

The table lists this clone with a count of one. The chain carries TRBV12-3 or TRBV12-4 and TRBJ1-1; TRBD1 might be the D (6 bases). V dropped 5 bases and J dropped 11 bases, with 18 bases sitting between them. CDR3 size: 13 residues. The CDR3 coding sequence is TGTGCCAGCAGTCCCATTGGACAGCCAAGGGCTTTCTTT. Its protein is CASSPIGQPRAFF.

The chain uses TRBV29-1 and TRBJ2-3, with 10 bases aligning to TRBD2. The CDR3 runs 16 residues. Trimming took 8 bases from V and 3 from J; bases not matched to a gene: 14. The germline gives CDR1 SQVTM, CDR2 ANQGSEA. CDR3 coding DNA: TGCAGCTACCCCAGAGCCAGCGGGAGGGATACAGATACGCAGTATTTT. Translating gives CSYPRASGRDTDTQYF.

Here the CDR3 reads CASRDIRSSYNEQFF. The CDR3 DNA sequence: TGTGCCAGCAGGGATATAAGGAGCTCCTACAATGAGCAGTTCTTC. The V call is TRBV11-2, the J call TRBJ2-1, with unresolved D. This CDR3 has 15 residues. Trimming pared 6 bases from V and 0 bases from J, leaving 12 bases between. Germline-derived CDR1 and CDR2 are SGHAT and FQNNGV.

J is TRBJ2-6 and V is TRBV19; TRBD1 matches 8 bases. J lost 0 bases, V lost 5 bases, and 9 bases had no gene match. Germline CDR1 reads LNHDA; CDR2 reads SQIVND (reference sequence). The CDR3 spans 18 residues. CDR3 region: CASSVMTGDVSGANVLTF. In DNA form, the CDR3 reads TGTGCCAGTAGTGTAATGACAGGGGACGTCTCTGGGGCCAACGTCCTGACTTTC.

V usage is TRBV5-1 and J usage is TRBJ2-3; TRBD2 is a possible D gene (6 bases). Germline values: CDR1 SGHRS, CDR2 YFSETQ. Between the trimmed V and J ends, which lost 0 bases and 8 bases, there was a span of 13 bases. The CDR3 has 14 amino acids. CDR3 amino acids: CASSLASSGSTQYF. As DNA, the CDR3 is TGCGCCAGCAGCTTGGCCTCCTCCGGGAGTACGCAGTATTTT. Supplemented by reference TRBV5-1 and TRBJ2-3, the full variable domain reads KAGVTQTPRYLIKTRGQQVTLSCSPISGHRSVSWYQQTPGQGLQFLFEYFSETQRNKGNFPGRFSGRQFSNSRSEMNVSTLELGDSALYLCASSLASSGSTQYFGPGTRLTVL.

This clone was recorded a few times. The chain couples TRBV7-9 to TRBJ2-7; TRBD1 aligns across 9 bases. The CDR3 sequence is 15 residues long. CDR1 and CDR2 (germline): SEHNR, FQNEAQ (reference sequence). After removal of 5 bases from V and 5 bases from J, the junction contained 10 bases not matched to a gene. DNA for the CDR3: TGTGCCAGCAGCCCCCCACAGGGGGCGTTCGACGAGCAGTACTTC. This codes for CASSPPQGAFDEQYF.

The rearrangement joins TRBV21-1 to TRBJ1-2; the listed D gene, TRBD1, was not tested against the DNA. TRBV21-1 is termed a pseudogene. CDR3 size: 17 residues. The CDR3 spells CASSTRTGGGGNYGYTF. In DNA form, the CDR3 reads TGTGCCAGCAGCACAAGGACAGGTGGAGGAGGTAACTATGGCTACACCTTC.

The chain uses TRBV9 and TRBJ2-7; the D is unclear. This CDR3 has 13 residues. Germline V gene data show CDR1 as SGDLS and CDR2 as YYNGEE. Trimming left V 2 bases short and J 6 bases short, with 12 bases between. The CDR3 DNA follows: TGTGCCAGCAGCGTCGGGTCCATGGGCGAGCAGTACTTC. It is translated as CASSVGSMGEQYF.

This chain joins TRBV11-2 and TRBJ2-1; D remains unclear. This CDR3 has 12 residues. Between the trimmed V and J ends, which lost 1 base and 13 bases, there was a span of 11 bases. CDR1 and CDR2 from the germline V gene are SGHAT and FQNNGV. DNA of the CDR3: TGTGCCAGCAGCTTAGTCCCGGTCCCCCAGTTCTTC. Its translation is CASSLVPVPQFF.